A selection of T cell receptor beta chains follows, all from one sample in a study of identical twins. MiXCR was run by TCRdb on the 5' RACE reads, yielding one entry per CDR3 protein. Of 280,000 or so distinct CDR3 sequences listed, about 8.9% were seen once; the top ten hold about 2.1%. These same data were also listed under a study on yellow fever vaccine responses in identical twins.

The source material was memory (CD45RO+) T cells sorted from blood. Every receptor here comes from a young woman in good health. The CDR3 runs from the conserved cysteine through the conserved F or W. Each record gives: J gene, V gene, D gene, clone size, CDR3 protein, CDR3 DNA. The D gene is left open where the match is weak. Not every row has a clone size; where given, it reads once, few, many or a size class.

j_gene: TRBJ2-7; v_gene: TRBV25-1; d_gene: TRBD1; abundance: NA; CDR3aa: CASSEPGQGKYEQYF; CDR3nt: TGTGCCAGCAGTGAGCCGGGACAGGGAAAGTACGAGCAGTACTTC
j_gene: TRBJ2-7; v_gene: TRBV29-1; d_gene: TRBD1; abundance: few; CDR3aa: CSVSGQGVGEQYF; CDR3nt: TGCAGCGTATCCGGGCAGGGGGTAGGGGAGCAGTACTTC
j_gene: TRBJ2-6; v_gene: TRBV9; d_gene: TRBD2; abundance: NA; CDR3aa: CASSGTSGDSWANVLTF; CDR3nt: TGTGCCAGCAGCGGGACTAGCGGGGACAGCTGGGCCAACGTCCTGACTTTC
j_gene: TRBJ2-3; v_gene: TRBV28; d_gene: TRBD1; abundance: NA; CDR3aa: CASIGDRIGNTQYF; CDR3nt: TGTGCCAGCATTGGGGACAGGATTGGGAATACGCAGTATTTT
j_gene: TRBJ2-6; v_gene: TRBV20-1; d_gene: TRBD1; abundance: NA; CDR3aa: CRLRGQETNSGANVLTF; CDR3nt: TGCAGGCTTAGGGGACAGGAGACTAACTCTGGGGCCAACGTCCTGACTTTC
j_gene: TRBJ2-5; v_gene: TRBV7-2; d_gene: TRBD2; abundance: NA; CDR3aa: CASSTGLAKETQYF; CDR3nt: TGTGCCAGCAGCACGGGACTAGCGAAAGAGACCCAGTACTTC
j_gene: TRBJ1-1; v_gene: TRBV28; d_gene: NA; abundance: NA; CDR3aa: CANISRRRITEAFF; CDR3nt: TGTGCCAACATAAGTAGACGGCGAATCACTGAAGCTTTCTTT
j_gene: TRBJ1-6; v_gene: TRBV9; d_gene: NA; abundance: few; CDR3aa: CASSPHLSSYNSPLHF; CDR3nt: TGTGCCAGCAGCCCGCATTTGAGCTCCTATAATTCACCCCTCCACTTT
j_gene: TRBJ1-2; v_gene: TRBV20-1; d_gene: NA; abundance: many; CDR3aa: CSAPRTDLTNYGYTF; CDR3nt: TGCAGTGCTCCAAGGACAGATTTAACCAACTATGGCTACACCTTC
j_gene: TRBJ2-3; v_gene: TRBV28; d_gene: NA; abundance: few; CDR3aa: CASSSGQRTDTQYF; CDR3nt: TGTGCCAGCAGTTCGGGGCAGAGAACAGATACGCAGTATTTT
j_gene: TRBJ2-1; v_gene: TRBV7-3; d_gene: TRBD2; abundance: few; CDR3aa: CASSLTREGSAEQFF; CDR3nt: TGTGCCAGCAGCTTAACCCGGGAGGGCTCTGCTGAGCAGTTCTTC
j_gene: TRBJ2-2; v_gene: TRBV7-3; d_gene: TRBD2; abundance: many; CDR3aa: CASSSTGTSITGELFF; CDR3nt: TGTGCCAGCAGCTCCACCGGGACTAGTATCACCGGGGAGCTGTTTTTT
j_gene: TRBJ2-5; v_gene: TRBV6-1; d_gene: TRBD1; abundance: few; CDR3aa: CASSGPIRQGLETQYF; CDR3nt: TGTGCCAGCAGTGGACCCATTAGACAGGGGTTGGAGACCCAGTACTTC
j_gene: TRBJ2-3; v_gene: TRBV2; d_gene: NA; abundance: NA; CDR3aa: CASEGDYPTDTQYF; CDR3nt: TGTGCCAGCGAGGGGGACTATCCCACAGATACGCAGTATTTT
j_gene: TRBJ2-7; v_gene: TRBV5-1; d_gene: TRBD1; abundance: many; CDR3aa: CASSSGQPAYEQYF; CDR3nt: TGCGCCAGCAGCTCGGGACAGCCAGCCTACGAGCAGTACTTC
j_gene: TRBJ2-1; v_gene: TRBV3-1; d_gene: TRBD1; abundance: many; CDR3aa: CASSPGTDYNEQFF; CDR3nt: TGTGCCAGCAGCCCCGGGACAGATTACAATGAGCAGTTCTTC
j_gene: TRBJ2-1; v_gene: TRBV6-1; d_gene: NA; abundance: NA; CDR3aa: CASSGFDNNEQFF; CDR3nt: TGTGCCAGCAGTGGGTTCGACAACAATGAGCAGTTCTTC
j_gene: TRBJ2-7; v_gene: TRBV18; d_gene: TRBD2; abundance: NA; CDR3aa: CASSQGLAVYEQYF; CDR3nt: TGTGCCAGCTCACAGGGACTAGCGGTCTACGAGCAGTACTTC
j_gene: TRBJ1-6; v_gene: TRBV2; d_gene: TRBD1; abundance: many; CDR3aa: CATTSGGYGNSPLHF; CDR3nt: TGTGCAACCACGTCAGGGGGCTACGGTAATTCACCCCTCCACTTT
j_gene: TRBJ2-4; v_gene: TRBV9; d_gene: NA; abundance: many; CDR3aa: CASRDQPFKTRANIQYF; CDR3nt: TGTGCCAGCAGGGATCAACCCTTTAAGACTCGGGCAAACATTCAGTACTTC
j_gene: TRBJ2-2; v_gene: TRBV9; d_gene: NA; abundance: many; CDR3aa: CASSVATSTGELFF; CDR3nt: TGTGCCAGCAGCGTAGCTACCAGCACCGGGGAGCTGTTTTTT
j_gene: TRBJ1-1; v_gene: TRBV27; d_gene: NA; abundance: few; CDR3aa: CASSFKQGRSTEAFF; CDR3nt: TGTGCCAGCAGTTTCAAGCAGGGGAGGAGCACTGAAGCTTTCTTT
j_gene: TRBJ2-2; v_gene: TRBV12-3/TRBV12-4; d_gene: NA; abundance: many; CDR3aa: CASRDSSTGELFF; CDR3nt: TGTGCCAGCAGGGACTCGTCCACCGGGGAGCTGTTTTTT
j_gene: TRBJ2-2; v_gene: TRBV3-1; d_gene: NA; abundance: many; CDR3aa: CASRSGLWTGELFF; CDR3nt: TGTGCCAGCAGGTCGGGGCTCTGGACCGGGGAGCTGTTTTTT
j_gene: TRBJ1-1; v_gene: TRBV5-1; d_gene: NA; abundance: many; CDR3aa: CASSPGSGPEAFF; CDR3nt: TGCGCCAGCAGCCCCGGATCAGGCCCTGAAGCTTTCTTT
j_gene: TRBJ2-5; v_gene: TRBV20-1; d_gene: TRBD2; abundance: few; CDR3aa: CCARDFLAGAFQETQYF; CDR3nt: TGCTGTGCTAGAGATTTCCTAGCGGGGGCTTTTCAAGAGACCCAGTACTTC
j_gene: TRBJ2-5; v_gene: TRBV6-1; d_gene: NA; abundance: NA; CDR3aa: CASIGQFQETQYF; CDR3nt: TGTGCCAGCATAGGACAGTTCCAAGAGACCCAGTACTTC
j_gene: TRBJ2-3; v_gene: TRBV11-2; d_gene: NA; abundance: few; CDR3aa: CASANTDTQYF; CDR3nt: TGTGCCAGCGCCAACACAGATACGCAGTATTTT
j_gene: TRBJ2-2; v_gene: TRBV6-1; d_gene: TRBD1; abundance: NA; CDR3aa: CASSEAWTGNTGELFF; CDR3nt: TGTGCCAGCAGTGAAGCTTGGACAGGAAACACCGGGGAGCTGTTTTTT
j_gene: TRBJ1-1; v_gene: TRBV5-1; d_gene: TRBD1; abundance: NA; CDR3aa: CASSRGQGRAEAFF; CDR3nt: TGCGCCAGCAGCAGAGGACAGGGTCGGGCTGAAGCTTTCTTT
j_gene: TRBJ2-7; v_gene: TRBV14; d_gene: TRBD1; abundance: many; CDR3aa: CATGQSSYEQYF; CDR3nt: TGTGCCACGGGACAGAGCTCCTACGAGCAGTACTTC